A single sample is the source of the 10 T cell receptor beta chains below, sequenced in a study of T-cell memory formation after mild COVID-19. TCRdb fed the 5' RACE reads into MiXCR, producing one record per CDR3 protein. The sample lists about 240,000 distinct CDR3 sequences, around 10% occurring once. Material for sequencing was PBMCs or a T cell subset sorted from them (not recorded which). These receptors all stem from a man younger than 35 who had mild COVID-19 (a few samples of this study predate the infection). Cell type and time point are not known.

The J gene is TRBJ2-1, the V gene TRBV15; 8 positions agree with TRBD2. Looked up from germline, CDR1 is LNHNV and CDR2 is YYDKDF (reference sequence). The CDR3 length is 14 residues. Trimming at V came to 3 bases and at J to 7 bases, leaving 5 bases not matched to a gene. CDR3 in amino acids: CATSSPRGGNEQFF. Here the CDR3 DNA reads TGTGCCACCAGCAGTCCTCGGGGGGGGAATGAGCAGTTCTTC.

This clonotype turned up a few times. This chain links TRBV18 with TRBJ1-2; 12 bases align to TRBD1. This CDR3 comprises 19 residues. Trimming took 3 bases from V and 0 from J; bases not matched to a gene: 11. Germline-derived CDR1 and CDR2 are KGHSH and LQKENI. Here the CDR3 reads CASSPRGQGAQISNYGYTF. The DNA of the CDR3 is TGTGCCAGCTCACCGAGGGGACAGGGGGCGCAGATTTCTAACTATGGCTACACCTTC.

This clonotype has a handful of counts. The rearrangement links TRBV18 to TRBJ1-2; TRBD1 agrees at 9 bases. Germline-derived CDR1 and CDR2 are KGHSH and LQKENI. Trimming removed 0 bases from V and 6 bases from J; junction bases left unmatched: 5. This CDR3 comprises 15 residues. CDR3 residues: CASSPPIDRGNGYTF. CDR3 in DNA: TGTGCCAGCTCACCACCAATTGACAGGGGGAATGGCTACACCTTC.

This clonotype was counted only a few times. The chain has TRBV5-1 and TRBJ1-1; TRBD1 aligns across 7 bases. CDR3 length: 14 amino acids. V lost 0 bases to trimming and J lost 4 bases; unmatched junction nucleotides: 3. The germline V gene encodes CDR1 SGHRS and CDR2 YFSETQ. CDR3 DNA: TGCGCCAGCAGCTTGGAGGGGGCGGGCACTGAAGCTTTCTTT. Its translation: CASSLEGAGTEAFF.

This clonotype has a handful of counts. This chain uses TRBV6-2 or TRBV6-3 with TRBJ2-2, with D unclear. Germline V gene data show CDR1 as MNHEY and CDR2 as SVGEGT. This CDR3 comprises 11 residues. The germline V and J ends were trimmed by 5 bases and 7 bases, with 5 bases remaining between them. The CDR3 sequence is CASSVLGELFF. CDR3 DNA: TGTGCCAGCAGTGTCCTCGGGGAGCTGTTTTTT.

The CDR3, as DNA: TGTGCCAGCAGCCAAGATCCCCTAGCGGGGAAGACCCAGTACTTC. Protein: CASSQDPLAGKTQYF. The chain uses TRBV4-2 and TRBJ2-5; 9 bases match TRBD2. Germline CDR1 reads LGHNA; CDR2 reads YNFKEQ. This CDR3 region has 15 residues. V lost 0 bases and J lost 6; bases outside the gene matches: 5.

This clonotype was counted ten times or more. This chain joins TRBV5-1 and TRBJ1-1; D might be TRBD1 (6 bases). Trimming pared 4 bases from V and 4 bases from J, leaving 17 bases between. The CDR3 sequence is 15 residues long. Germline CDR1 is SGHRS and CDR2 is YFSETQ. The CDR3 nucleotides read TGCGCCAGCAGCCGAGACGGGGGGCTGAGCACTGAAGCTTTCTTT. It is translated as CASSRDGGLSTEAFF.

In its sample, this clonotype was seen a few times. This chain uses TRBV5-1 with TRBJ2-1, with a possible D match to TRBD2 (6 bases). This CDR3 is built from 17 residues. With 1 base removed from V and 0 bases from J, the gap between germline ends came to 14 bases. CDR1 and CDR2 (germline): SGHRS, YFSETQ. CDR3 residues: CASSLRTRGSSYNEQFF. In DNA, the CDR3 is TGCGCCAGCAGCTTGCGTACGCGGGGAAGCTCCTACAATGAGCAGTTCTTC.

This clonotype was detected a few times. The chain carries TRBV5-1 and TRBJ2-1; 9 bases map to TRBD1. CDR3 length: 17 amino acids. CDR1 and CDR2 (germline): SGHRS, YFSETQ. Trimming took 1 base from V and 6 from J; bases not matched to a gene: 11. CDR3 DNA: TGCGCCAGCAGCTTGTACCCCGGGACAGGGAGGGGCAATGAGCAGTTCTTC. Translated, it gives CASSLYPGTGRGNEQFF.

The J gene is TRBJ1-1, the V gene TRBV7-8; TRBD1 is a possible D gene (5 bases). Between the trimmed V and J ends, which lost 5 bases and 5 bases, there was a span of 12 bases. Germline assignment: CDR1 SGHVS and CDR2 FQNEAQ. The CDR3 runs 13 residues. CDR3 amino acids: CASSRVGGTEAFF. DNA for the CDR3: TGTGCCAGCAGCCGGGTGGGGGGGACTGAAGCTTTCTTT.